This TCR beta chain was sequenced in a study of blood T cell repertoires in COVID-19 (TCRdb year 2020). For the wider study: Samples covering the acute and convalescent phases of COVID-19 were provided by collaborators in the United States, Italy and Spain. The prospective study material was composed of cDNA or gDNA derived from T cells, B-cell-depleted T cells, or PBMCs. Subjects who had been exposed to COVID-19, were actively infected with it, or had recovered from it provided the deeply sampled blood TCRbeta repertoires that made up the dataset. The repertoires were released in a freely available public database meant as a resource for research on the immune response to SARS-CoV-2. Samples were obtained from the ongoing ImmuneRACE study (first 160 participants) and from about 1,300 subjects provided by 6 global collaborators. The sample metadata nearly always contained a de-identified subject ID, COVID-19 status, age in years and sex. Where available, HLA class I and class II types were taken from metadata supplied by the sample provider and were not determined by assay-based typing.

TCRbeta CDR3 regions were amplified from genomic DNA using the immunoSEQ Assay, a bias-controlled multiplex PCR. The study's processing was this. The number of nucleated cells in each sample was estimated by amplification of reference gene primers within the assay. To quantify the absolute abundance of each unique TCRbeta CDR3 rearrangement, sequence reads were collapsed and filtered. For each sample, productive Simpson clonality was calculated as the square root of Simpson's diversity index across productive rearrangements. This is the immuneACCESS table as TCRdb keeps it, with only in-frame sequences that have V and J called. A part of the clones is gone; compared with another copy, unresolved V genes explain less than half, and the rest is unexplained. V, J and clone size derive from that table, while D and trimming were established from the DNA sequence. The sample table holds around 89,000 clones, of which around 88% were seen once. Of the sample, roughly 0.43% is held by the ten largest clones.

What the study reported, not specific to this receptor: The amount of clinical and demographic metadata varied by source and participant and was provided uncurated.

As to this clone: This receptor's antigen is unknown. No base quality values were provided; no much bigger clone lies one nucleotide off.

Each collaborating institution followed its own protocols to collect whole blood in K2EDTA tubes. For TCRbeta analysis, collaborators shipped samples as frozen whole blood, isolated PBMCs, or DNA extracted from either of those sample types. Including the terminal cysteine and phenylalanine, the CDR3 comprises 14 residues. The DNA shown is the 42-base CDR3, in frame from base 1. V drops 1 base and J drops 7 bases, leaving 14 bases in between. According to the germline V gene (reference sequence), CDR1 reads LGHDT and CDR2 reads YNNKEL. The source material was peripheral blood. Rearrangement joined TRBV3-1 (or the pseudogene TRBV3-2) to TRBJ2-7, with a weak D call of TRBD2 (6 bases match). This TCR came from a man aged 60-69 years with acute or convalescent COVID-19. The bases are TGTGCCAGCAGCCAAGGGCAGGGAGGATGGGAGCAGTACTTC. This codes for CASSQGQGGWEQYF.